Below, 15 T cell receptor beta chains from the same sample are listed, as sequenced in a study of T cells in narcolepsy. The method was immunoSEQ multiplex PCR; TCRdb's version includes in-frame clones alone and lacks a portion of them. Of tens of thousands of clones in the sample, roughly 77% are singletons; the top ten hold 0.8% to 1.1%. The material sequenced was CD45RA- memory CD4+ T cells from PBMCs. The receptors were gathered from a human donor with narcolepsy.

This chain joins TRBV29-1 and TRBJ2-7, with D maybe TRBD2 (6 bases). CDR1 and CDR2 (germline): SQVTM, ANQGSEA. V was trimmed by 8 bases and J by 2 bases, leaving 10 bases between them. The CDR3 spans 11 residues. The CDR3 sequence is CSTGEAYEQYF. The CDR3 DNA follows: TGCAGCACGGGGGAGGCCTACGAGCAGTACTTC.

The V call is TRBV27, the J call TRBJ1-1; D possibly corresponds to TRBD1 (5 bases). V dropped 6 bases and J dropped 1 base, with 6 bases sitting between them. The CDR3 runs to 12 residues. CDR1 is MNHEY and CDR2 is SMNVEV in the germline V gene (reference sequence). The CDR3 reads CASRGPNTEAFF. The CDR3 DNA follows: TGTGCCAGCAGGGGGCCGAACACTGAAGCTTTCTTT.

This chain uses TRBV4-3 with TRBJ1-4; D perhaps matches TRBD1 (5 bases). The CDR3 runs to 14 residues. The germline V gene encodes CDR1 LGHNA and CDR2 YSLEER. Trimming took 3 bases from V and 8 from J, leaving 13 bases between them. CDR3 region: CASSQGPIREKLFF. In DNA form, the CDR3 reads TGCGCCAGCAGCCAGGGGCCGATACGGGAAAAACTGTTTTTT.

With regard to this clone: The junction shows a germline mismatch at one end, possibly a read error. This CDR3 is CANSSDRGLSGANVLTF. DNA of the CDR3: TGTGCCAACAGCTCGGACAGGGGGCTCTCTGGGGCCAACGTCCTGACTTTC. The rearrangement joins TRBV5-6 to TRBJ2-6; 11 positions match TRBD1. This CDR3 comprises 17 residues. Germline V gene sequence: CDR1 SGHDT, CDR2 YYEEEE.

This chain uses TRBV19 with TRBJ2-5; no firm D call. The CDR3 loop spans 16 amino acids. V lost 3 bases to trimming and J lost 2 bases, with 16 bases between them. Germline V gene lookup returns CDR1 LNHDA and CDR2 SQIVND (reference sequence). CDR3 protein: CASSIGGFLFQETQYF. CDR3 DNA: TGTGCCAGTAGTATCGGTGGCTTTTTGTTTCAAGAGACCCAGTACTTC.

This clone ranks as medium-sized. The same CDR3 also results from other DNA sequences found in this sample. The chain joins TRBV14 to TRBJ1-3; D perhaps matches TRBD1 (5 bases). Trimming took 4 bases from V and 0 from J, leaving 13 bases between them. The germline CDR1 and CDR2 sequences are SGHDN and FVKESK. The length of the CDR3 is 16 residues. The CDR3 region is CASSPLGPSSGNTIYF. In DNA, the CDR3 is TGTGCCAGCAGCCCACTGGGACCCAGCTCTGGAAACACCATATATTTT.

The CDR3 is CASIGLGTGKQPQHF. In nucleotides, the CDR3 is TGTGCCAGCATCGGCCTGGGGACAGGAAAACAGCCCCAGCATTTT. This chain connects TRBV28 to TRBJ1-5, with TRBD1 matching 8 bases. Unmatched junction bases numbered 12, after V lost 7 bases and J lost 7 bases. This CDR3 has 15 residues. CDR1 is MDHEN, CDR2 SYDVKM, per germline.

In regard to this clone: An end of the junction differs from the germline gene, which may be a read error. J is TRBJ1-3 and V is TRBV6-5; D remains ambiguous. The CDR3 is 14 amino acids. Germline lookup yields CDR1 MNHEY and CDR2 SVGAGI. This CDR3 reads CASSDSSAGNTIYF. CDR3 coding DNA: TGTGCCAGCAGTGACTCTTCGGCTGGAAACACCATATATTTT.

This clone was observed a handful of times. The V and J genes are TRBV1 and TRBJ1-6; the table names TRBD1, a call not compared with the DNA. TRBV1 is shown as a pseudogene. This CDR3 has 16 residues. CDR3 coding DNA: TGCACCAGCAGCCTCGGGACACCTAACAATAATTCACCCCTCCACTTT. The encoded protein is CTSSLGTPNNNSPLHF.

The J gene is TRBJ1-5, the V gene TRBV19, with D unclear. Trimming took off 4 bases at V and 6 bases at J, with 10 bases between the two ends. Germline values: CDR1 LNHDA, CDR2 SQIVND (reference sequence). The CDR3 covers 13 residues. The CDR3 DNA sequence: TGTGCCAGTAGTAATCGGTTCGGTCAGCCCCAGCATTTT. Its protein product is CASSNRFGQPQHF. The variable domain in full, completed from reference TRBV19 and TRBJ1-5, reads DGGITQSPKYLFRKEGQNVTLSCEQNLNHDAMYWYRQDPGQGLRLIYYSQIVNDFQKGDIAEGYSVSREKKESFPLTVTSAQKNPTAFYLCASSNRFGQPQHFGDGTRLSIL.

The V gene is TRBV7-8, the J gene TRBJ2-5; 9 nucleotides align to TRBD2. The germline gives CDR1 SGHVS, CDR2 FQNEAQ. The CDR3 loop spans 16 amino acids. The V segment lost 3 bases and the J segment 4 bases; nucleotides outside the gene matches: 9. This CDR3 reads CASSFFLAGVGETQYF. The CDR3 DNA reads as TGTGCCAGCAGCTTTTTTTTAGCGGGAGTGGGAGAGACCCAGTACTTC.

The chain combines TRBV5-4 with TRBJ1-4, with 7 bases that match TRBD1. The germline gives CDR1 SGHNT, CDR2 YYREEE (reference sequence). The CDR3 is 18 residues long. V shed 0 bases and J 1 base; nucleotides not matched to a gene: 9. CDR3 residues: CASSLGSTTGRTNEKLFF. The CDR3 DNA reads TGTGCCAGCAGCTTGGGTTCGACGACAGGGAGAACTAATGAAAAACTGTTTTTT.

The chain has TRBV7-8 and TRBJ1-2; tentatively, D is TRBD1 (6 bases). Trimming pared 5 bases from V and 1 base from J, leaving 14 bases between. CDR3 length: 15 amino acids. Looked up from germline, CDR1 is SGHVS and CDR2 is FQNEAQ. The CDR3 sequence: CASSPKRTDNYGYTF. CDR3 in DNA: TGTGCCAGCAGCCCGAAGAGGACAGATAACTATGGCTACACCTTC.

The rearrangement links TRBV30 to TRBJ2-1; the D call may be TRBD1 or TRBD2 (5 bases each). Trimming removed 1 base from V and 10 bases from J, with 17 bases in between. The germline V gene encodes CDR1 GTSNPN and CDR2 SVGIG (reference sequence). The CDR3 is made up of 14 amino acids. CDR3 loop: CAWSAGRRSREQFF. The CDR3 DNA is TGTGCCTGGAGTGCAGGGAGACGCTCTAGGGAGCAGTTCTTC.

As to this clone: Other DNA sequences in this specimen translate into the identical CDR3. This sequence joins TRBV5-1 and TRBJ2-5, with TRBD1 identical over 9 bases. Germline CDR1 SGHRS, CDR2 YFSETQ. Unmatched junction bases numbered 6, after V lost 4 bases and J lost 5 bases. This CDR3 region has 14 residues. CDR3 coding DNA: TGCGCCAGCAGCATGGGACAGGGAGAGGAGACCCAGTACTTC. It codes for CASSMGQGEETQYF.